Below, one T cell receptor beta chain is given with its context. Alongside a J-beta primer mix, a sample-barcoded 5' primer served in a second PCR lasting roughly 6 to 11 cycles. In TCRdb, the 5' RACE reads were re-called with MiXCR into one record per CDR3 protein. The table records fewer than 1,000,000 distinct CDR3 sequences, 40% to 50% of them present only once. The sample originates from a study of blood T cells in healthy people across ages. The receptor was derived from a man in his fifties or sixties in good health. Sequences were obtained from blood.

This CDR3 is CASSPNRGQSYEQYF. CDR3 nucleotides: TGCGCCAGCAGCCCCAACAGGGGCCAGAGCTACGAGCAGTACTTC. V usage is TRBV4-1 and J usage is TRBJ2-7; 7 bases match TRBD1. The CDR3 loop spans 15 amino acids. CDR1 MGHRA and CDR2 YSYEKL come from the germline V gene. V lost 4 bases to trimming and J lost 3 bases; unmatched junction nucleotides: 9.